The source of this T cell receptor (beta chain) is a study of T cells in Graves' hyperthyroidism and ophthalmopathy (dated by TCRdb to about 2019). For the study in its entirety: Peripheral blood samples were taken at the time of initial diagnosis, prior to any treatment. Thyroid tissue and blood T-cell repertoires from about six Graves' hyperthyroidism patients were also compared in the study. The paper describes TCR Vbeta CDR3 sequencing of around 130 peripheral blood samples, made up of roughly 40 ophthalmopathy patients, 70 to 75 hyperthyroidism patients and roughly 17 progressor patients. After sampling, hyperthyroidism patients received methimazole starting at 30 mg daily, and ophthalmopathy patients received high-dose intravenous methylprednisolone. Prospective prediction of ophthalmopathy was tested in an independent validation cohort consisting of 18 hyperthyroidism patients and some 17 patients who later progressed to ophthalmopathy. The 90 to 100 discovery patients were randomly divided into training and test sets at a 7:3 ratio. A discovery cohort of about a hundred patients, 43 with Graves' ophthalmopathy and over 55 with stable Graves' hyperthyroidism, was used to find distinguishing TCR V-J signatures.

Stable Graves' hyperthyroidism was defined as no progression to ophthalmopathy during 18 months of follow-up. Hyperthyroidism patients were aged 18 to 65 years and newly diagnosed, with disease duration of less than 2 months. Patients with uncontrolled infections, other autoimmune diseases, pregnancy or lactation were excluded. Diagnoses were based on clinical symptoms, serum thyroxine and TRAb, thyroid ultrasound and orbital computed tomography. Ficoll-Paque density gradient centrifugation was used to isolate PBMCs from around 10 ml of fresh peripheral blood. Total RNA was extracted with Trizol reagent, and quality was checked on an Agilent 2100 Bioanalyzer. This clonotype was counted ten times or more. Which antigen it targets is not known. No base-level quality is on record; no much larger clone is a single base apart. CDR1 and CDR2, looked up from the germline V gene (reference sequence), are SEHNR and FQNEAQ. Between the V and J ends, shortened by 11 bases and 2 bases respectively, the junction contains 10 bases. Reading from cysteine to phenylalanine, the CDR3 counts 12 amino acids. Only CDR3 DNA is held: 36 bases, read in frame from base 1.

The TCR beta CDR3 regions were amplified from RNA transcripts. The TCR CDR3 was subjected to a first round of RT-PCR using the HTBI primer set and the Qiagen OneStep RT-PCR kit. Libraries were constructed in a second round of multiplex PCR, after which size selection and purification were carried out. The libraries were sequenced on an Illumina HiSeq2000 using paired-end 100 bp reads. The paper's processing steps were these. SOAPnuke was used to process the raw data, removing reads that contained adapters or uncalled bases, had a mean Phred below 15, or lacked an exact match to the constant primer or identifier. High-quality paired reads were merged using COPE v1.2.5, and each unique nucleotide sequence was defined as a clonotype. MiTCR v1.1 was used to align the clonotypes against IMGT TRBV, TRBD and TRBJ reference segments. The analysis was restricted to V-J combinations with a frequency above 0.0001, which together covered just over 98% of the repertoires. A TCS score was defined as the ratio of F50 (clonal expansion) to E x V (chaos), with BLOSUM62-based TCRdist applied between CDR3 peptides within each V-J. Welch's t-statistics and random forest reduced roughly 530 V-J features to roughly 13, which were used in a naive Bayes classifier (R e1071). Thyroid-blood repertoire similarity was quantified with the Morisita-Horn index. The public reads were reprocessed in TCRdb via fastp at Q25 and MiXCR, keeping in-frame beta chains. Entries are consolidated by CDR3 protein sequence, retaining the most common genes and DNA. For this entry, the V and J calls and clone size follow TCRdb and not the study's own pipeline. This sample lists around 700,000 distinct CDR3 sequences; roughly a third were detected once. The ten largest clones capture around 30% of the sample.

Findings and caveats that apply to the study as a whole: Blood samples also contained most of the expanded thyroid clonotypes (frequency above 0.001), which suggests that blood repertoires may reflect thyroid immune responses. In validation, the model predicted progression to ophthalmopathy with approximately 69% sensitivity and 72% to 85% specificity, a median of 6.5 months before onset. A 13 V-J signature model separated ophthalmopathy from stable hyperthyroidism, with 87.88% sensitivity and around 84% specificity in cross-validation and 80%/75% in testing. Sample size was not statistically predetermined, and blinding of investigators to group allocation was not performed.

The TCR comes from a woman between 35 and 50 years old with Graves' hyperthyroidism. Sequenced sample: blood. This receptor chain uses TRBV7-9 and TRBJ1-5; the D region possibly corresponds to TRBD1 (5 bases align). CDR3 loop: CAGVGGNQPQHF. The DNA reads TGTGCCGGAGTAGGGGGCAATCAGCCCCAGCATTTT.